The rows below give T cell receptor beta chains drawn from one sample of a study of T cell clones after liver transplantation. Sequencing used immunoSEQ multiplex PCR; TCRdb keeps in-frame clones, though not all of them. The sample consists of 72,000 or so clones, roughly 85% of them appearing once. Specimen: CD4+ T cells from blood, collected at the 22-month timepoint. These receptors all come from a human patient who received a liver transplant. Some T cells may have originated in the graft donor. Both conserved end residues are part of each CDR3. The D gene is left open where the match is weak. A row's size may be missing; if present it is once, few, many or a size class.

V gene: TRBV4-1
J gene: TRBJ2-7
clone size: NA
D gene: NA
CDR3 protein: CASSQGDIRRNHEQYF
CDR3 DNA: TGCGCCAGCAGCCAAGGAGATATAAGACGGAACCACGAGCAGTACTTC

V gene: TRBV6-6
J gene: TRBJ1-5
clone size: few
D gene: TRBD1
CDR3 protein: CASGLQGGDQPQHF
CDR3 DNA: TGTGCCAGCGGGCTACAGGGGGGAGATCAGCCCCAGCATTTT

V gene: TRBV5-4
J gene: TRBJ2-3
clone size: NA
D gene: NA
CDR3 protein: CASSLSGRGKITDTQYF
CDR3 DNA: TGTGCCAGCAGCTTGTCGGGCAGGGGCAAAATCACAGATACGCAGTATTTT

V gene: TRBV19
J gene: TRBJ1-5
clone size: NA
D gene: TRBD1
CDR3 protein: CASRDRGSNQPQHF
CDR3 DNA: TGTGCCAGTAGGGACAGGGGCAGCAATCAGCCCCAGCATTTT

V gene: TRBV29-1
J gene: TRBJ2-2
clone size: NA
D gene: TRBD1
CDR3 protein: CSVASWGQEELFF
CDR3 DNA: TGCAGCGTTGCTTCGTGGGGACAGGAGGAGCTGTTTTTT

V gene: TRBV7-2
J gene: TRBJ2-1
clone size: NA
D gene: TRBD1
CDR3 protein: CASRWGQNSNEQFF
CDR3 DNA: TGTGCCAGCAGATGGGGACAGAACTCCAATGAGCAGTTCTTC

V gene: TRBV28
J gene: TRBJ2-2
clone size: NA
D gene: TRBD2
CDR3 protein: CASSLLGGLAGGYTGELFF
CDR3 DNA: TGTGCCAGCAGTTTATTGGGGGGACTAGCGGGAGGCTACACCGGGGAGCTGTTTTTT

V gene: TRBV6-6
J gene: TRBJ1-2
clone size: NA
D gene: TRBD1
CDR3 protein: CASTGQGSANYGYTF
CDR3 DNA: TGTGCCAGCACAGGACAGGGGAGTGCTAACTATGGCTACACCTTC

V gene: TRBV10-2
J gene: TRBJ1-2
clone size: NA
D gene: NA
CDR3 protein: CASSEASDGYTF
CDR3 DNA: TGCGCCAGCAGTGAGGCTTCGGATGGCTACACCTTC

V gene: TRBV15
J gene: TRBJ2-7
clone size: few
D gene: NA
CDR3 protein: CATSRDPQYEQYF
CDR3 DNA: TGTGCCACCAGCAGAGATCCCCAATACGAGCAGTACTTC

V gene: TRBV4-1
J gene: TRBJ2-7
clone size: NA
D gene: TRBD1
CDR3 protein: CASRISPGTGSYEQYF
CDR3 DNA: TGCGCCAGCAGAATTAGTCCCGGGACAGGGTCCTACGAGCAGTACTTC

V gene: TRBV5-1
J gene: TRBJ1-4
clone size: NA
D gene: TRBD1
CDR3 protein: CATRPGTEYNEKLFF
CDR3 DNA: TGCGCCACACGCCCCGGGACAGAGTATAATGAAAAACTGTTTTTT

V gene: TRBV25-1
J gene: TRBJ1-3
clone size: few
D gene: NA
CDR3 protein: CASRLGGSGNTIYF
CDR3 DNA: TGTGCCAGCAGGCTCGGGGGCTCTGGAAACACCATATATTTT

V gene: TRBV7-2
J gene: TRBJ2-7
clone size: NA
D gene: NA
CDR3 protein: CASSLGQTPYEQYF
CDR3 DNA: TGTGCCAGCAGCTTAGGGCAAACGCCCTACGAGCAGTACTTC

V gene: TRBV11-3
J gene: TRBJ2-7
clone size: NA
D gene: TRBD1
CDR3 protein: CASSRTDGQGGSYEQYF
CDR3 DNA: TGTGCCAGCAGTCGCACGGACGGACAGGGTGGTTCCTACGAGCAGTACTTC

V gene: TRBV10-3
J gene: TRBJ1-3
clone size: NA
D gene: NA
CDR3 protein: CAISEGGQLTGNTIYF
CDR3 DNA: TGTGCCATCAGTGAGGGTGGGCAGTTAACTGGAAACACCATATATTTT

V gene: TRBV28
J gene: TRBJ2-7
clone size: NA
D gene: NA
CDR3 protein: CASRVGVGEQYF
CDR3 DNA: TGTGCCAGCAGGGTCGGGGTGGGCGAGCAGTACTTC

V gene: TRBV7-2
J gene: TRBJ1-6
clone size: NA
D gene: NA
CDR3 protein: CASSLEFSDSPLHF
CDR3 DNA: TGTGCCAGCAGCTTAGAGTTCAGTGATTCACCCCTCCACTTT

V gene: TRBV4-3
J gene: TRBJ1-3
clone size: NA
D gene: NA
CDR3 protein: CASSRGTSSNTIYF
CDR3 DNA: TGCGCCAGCTCTAGGGGGACAAGCTCCAACACCATATATTTT

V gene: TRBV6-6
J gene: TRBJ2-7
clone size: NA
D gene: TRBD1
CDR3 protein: CASRIGTVYEQYF
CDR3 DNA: TGTGCCAGCAGGATCGGGACAGTCTACGAGCAGTACTTC

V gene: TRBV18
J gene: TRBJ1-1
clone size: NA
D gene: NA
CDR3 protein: CASSLTGPEAFF
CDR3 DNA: TGTGCCAGCTCGCTTACAGGCCCAGAAGCTTTCTTT

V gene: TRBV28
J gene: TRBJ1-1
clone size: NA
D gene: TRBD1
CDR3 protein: CAITGVKPGGYTEAFF
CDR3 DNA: TGTGCCATAACAGGGGTCAAGCCTGGGGGGTACACTGAAGCTTTCTTT

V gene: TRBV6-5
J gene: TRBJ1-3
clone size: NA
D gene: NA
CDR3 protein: CASMRDFSGNTIYF
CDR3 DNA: TGTGCCAGCATGAGGGATTTCTCTGGAAACACCATATATTTT

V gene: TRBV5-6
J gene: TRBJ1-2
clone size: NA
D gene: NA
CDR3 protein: CASSSIVGGGIFGYTF
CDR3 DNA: TGTGCCAGCAGCTCAATCGTCGGAGGTGGCATTTTTGGCTACACCTTC

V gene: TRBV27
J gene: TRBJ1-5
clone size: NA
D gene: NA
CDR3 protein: CASSLLSGNQPQHF
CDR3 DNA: TGTGCCAGCAGTTTACTTTCGGGAAATCAGCCCCAGCATTTT

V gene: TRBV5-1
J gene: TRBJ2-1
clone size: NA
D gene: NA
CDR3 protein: CASSLVPGSYNEQFF
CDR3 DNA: TGCGCCAGCAGCTTGGTACCAGGTTCCTACAATGAGCAGTTCTTC

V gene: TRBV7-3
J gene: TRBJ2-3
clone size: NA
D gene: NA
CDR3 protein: CASSLRGGSTDTQYF
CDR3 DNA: TGTGCCAGCAGCTTAAGGGGAGGCTCCACAGATACGCAGTATTTT

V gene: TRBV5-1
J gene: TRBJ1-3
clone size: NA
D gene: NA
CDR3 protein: CASSPDISGNTIYF
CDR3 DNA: TGCGCCAGCAGCCCCGACATCTCTGGAAACACCATATATTTT

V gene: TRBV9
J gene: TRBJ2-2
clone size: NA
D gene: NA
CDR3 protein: CASSPPILNTGELFF
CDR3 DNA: TGTGCCAGCAGCCCTCCTATCCTTAACACCGGGGAGCTGTTTTTT

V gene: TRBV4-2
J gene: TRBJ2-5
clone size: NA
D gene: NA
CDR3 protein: CASSQTDSLLRQETQYF
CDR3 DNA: TGTGCCAGCAGCCAGACCGACTCCCTTCTTAGGCAAGAGACCCAGTACTTC

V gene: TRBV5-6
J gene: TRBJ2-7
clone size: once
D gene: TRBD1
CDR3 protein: CASSVAGGRTYEQYF
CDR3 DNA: TGTGCCAGCAGCGTAGCAGGGGGTCGAACCTACGAGCAGTACTTC

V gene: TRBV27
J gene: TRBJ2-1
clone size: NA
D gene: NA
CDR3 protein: CASRSLASSYNEQFF
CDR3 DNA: TGTGCCAGCAGATCCCTAGCGAGCTCCTACAATGAGCAGTTCTTC

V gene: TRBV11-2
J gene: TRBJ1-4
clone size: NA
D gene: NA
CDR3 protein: CASSLFAGSNEKLFF
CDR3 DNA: TGTGCCAGCAGCTTATTCGCAGGGAGTAATGAAAAACTGTTTTTT

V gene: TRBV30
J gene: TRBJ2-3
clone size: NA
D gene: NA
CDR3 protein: CAWALSTDTQYF
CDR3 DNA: TGTGCCTGGGCACTTAGCACAGATACGCAGTATTTT

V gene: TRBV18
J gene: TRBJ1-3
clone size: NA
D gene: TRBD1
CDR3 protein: CASFISGTGTRNTIYF
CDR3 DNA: TGTGCCAGCTTCATTTCCGGGACAGGGACCCGAAACACCATATATTTT

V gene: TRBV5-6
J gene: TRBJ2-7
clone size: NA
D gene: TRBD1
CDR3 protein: CASSLRTGTWDEQYF
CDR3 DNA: TGTGCCAGCAGCTTGCGGACAGGGACTTGGGACGAGCAGTACTTC

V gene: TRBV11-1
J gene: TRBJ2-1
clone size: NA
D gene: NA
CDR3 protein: CASNPLQGRSYNEQFF
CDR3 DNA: TGTGCCAGCAACCCACTCCAGGGGAGATCCTACAATGAGCAGTTCTTC

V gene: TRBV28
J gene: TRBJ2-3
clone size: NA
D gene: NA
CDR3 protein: CASSFGDPTDTQYF
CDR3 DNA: TGTGCCAGCAGTTTTGGGGACCCTACAGATACGCAGTATTTT

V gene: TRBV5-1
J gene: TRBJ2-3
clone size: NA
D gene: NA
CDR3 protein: CASRLGLATDTQYF
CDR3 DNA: TGCGCCAGCAGATTGGGACTGGCCACAGATACGCAGTATTTT

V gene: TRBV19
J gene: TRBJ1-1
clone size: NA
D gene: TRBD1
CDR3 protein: CASSTTGSVAEAFF
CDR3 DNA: TGTGCCAGTAGTACGACAGGGTCGGTAGCTGAAGCTTTCTTT

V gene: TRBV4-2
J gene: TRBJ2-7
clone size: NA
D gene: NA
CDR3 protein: CASSQEASASYEQYF
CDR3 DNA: TGTGCCAGCAGCCAAGAGGCTAGCGCTTCCTACGAGCAGTACTTC

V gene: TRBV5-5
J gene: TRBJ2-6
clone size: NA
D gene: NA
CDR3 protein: CASSFAGSGANVLTF
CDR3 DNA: TGTGCCAGCAGCTTTGCGGGCTCTGGGGCCAACGTCCTGACTTTC